The sequence of this T cell receptor beta chain was determined in a study of cytomegalovirus exposure and HLA in healthy donors. Across the whole study: Early released data had around 89 million unique TCRs, all coming from HLA-typed donors.

This CDR3 has 14 amino acids. V was trimmed by 1 base and J by 1 base, leaving 7 bases between them. Germline lookup yields CDR1 SQVTM and CDR2 ANQGSEA. Vbeta (60) and Jbeta (13) primers were used in the PCR. TCRdb's copy holds only in-frame clones and misses some; the assay was immunoSEQ multiplex PCR. The sample yields over 150,000 clones, approximately 80% seen once. Source material: PBMCs. The gene calls are TRBV29-1 and TRBJ2-2; tentatively, D is TRBD2 (6 bases). The origin of this receptor is a young man in good health and CMV-seronegative. The CDR3 region has the DNA TGCAGCGTTGAAGGGGGGGAGAACACCGGGGAGCTGTTTTTT. Translated: CSVEGGENTGELFF.